The sample holds one count of the clone carrying this T cell receptor beta chain. Trimming cost V 6 bases and J 7 bases, with 13 bases left between them. This CDR3 has 13 residues. Per germline, CDR1 GTSNPN and CDR2 SVGIG (reference sequence). The data were obtained in a study of blood T cell repertoires in COVID-19. About the research overall: Samples representing acute and convalescent COVID-19 were sourced from the United States, Italy and Spain. PBMCs, B-cell-depleted T cells, or T cells were the source of the cDNA or gDNA that made up the material.

In the original analysis: Scientists estimated how many nucleated cells there were by amplifying reference gene primers. Clones were read by immunoSEQ multiplex PCR, and TCRdb kept only the in-frame ones, dropping some. V and J calls and clone size are given by that table; D and trimming were obtained from the DNA. The sample includes 250,000 to 300,000 clones, around 85% of them seen just once. The chain recombines TRBV30 with TRBJ1-6; perhaps TRBD1 as D (6 bases). This TCR was recovered from a man aged 45-65 years with active or convalescent COVID-19. The sequencing input was peripheral blood. For the CDR3, the DNA is TGTGCCTGCAGGGGCCCCGGGAATTCACCCCTCCACTTT. Translating it yields CACRGPGNSPLHF.